This TCR beta chain derives from a study of naive and memory T cell subsets. Both TRBC1 and TRBC2 were covered by a beta constant-region primer of two equimolar oligonucleotides. Ligation attached a single-stranded oligonucleotide with a 12-nucleotide UMI and the SP2 primer to the cDNA 3' end. TCRdb itself ran the UMI-ligation and nested PCR reads through MiXCR, one entry per CDR3 protein. Here the sample spans about 90,000 distinct CDR3 sequences, roughly 7% being singletons. Cells stained for CD3, CD4, CD8, CD45RA and CD27 were sorted into four subsets. Overall study results and limits: Gini index rose across naive, CM, EM and EMRA in CD4 and CD8. RNA-based TCR counts may shift with T cell activation and differentiation.

The germline V gene has CDR1 SGHTA and CDR2 FQGNSA. Trimming left V 5 bases short and J 6 bases short, with 20 bases between. The CDR3 loop spans 16 amino acids. As concerns this clonotype: What it recognizes is unknown. This may stem from a read error, because a much larger clone lies one nucleotide away. Because it lacks the conserved phenylalanine or tryptophan at the end, this CDR3 is likely a read error.

The clonotype originates from a human donor in good health. The sequencing input was central memory CD4+ T cells from blood. The chain recombines TRBV7-2 with TRBJ2-1, with a possible D match to TRBD2 (5 bases). This CDR3 reads CASSRGELALGNEQFY. CDR3 coding DNA: TGTGCCAGCAGCCGGGGTGAACTGGCCCTGGGCAATGAGCAGTTCTAC.